The next 30 T cell receptor beta chains were all read from a single sample in a study of T cells after yellow fever vaccination (dated by TCRdb to the late 2010s). This sample's treatment or condition label indicates: live attenuated yellow fever vaccine strain. The library was made by 5' RACE. TCRdb lists the instrument as Illumina HiSeq 2500. TCRdb reran the public reads through fastp at Q25 and MiXCR, keeping productive beta chains. One record per CDR3 amino acid sequence lists the most common genes and DNA. The sample profile shows a few hundred thousand distinct CDR3 sequences; 17% of them were found once. The leading ten clones occupy 17% of the sample. Specimen: PBMCs, collected 5 to 6 days after the first yellow fever vaccination. The receptors shown here come from a man in his late teens or twenties who received the YFV17D yellow fever vaccine.

The J gene is TRBJ1-1, the V gene TRBV10-3, with D maybe TRBD1 (6 bases). The CDR3 length is 16 residues. Looked up from germline, CDR1 is ENHRY and CDR2 is SYGVKD. With 2 bases removed from V and 3 bases from J, the gap between germline ends came to 16 bases. This chain's CDR3 is CAISERVRGGYTEAFF. Written as DNA, the CDR3 is TGTGCCATCAGTGAGCGGGTCAGGGGCGGGTACACTGAAGCTTTCTTT.

There are a few counts of this clonotype. The chain has TRBV7-9 and TRBJ1-4; 9 bases line up with TRBD1. Germline V gives CDR1 SEHNR, CDR2 FQNEAQ (reference sequence). Trimming removed 5 bases from V and 3 bases from J; junction bases left unmatched: 7. The CDR3 spans 16 residues. The CDR3 DNA reads TGTGCCAGCAGCACACCGGGACAGGGTGCTAATGAAAAACTGTTTTTT. Its translation is CASSTPGQGANEKLFF.

This clonotype was observed a few times. CDR3 amino acids: CGLSTDTQYF. For the CDR3, the DNA is TGTGGCCTGAGCACAGATACGCAGTATTTT. The genes are TRBV6-1 and TRBJ2-3, with unresolved D. CDR3 length: 10 residues. Germline V lookup: CDR1 MNHNS, CDR2 SASEGT.

This sequence joins TRBV20-1 and TRBJ1-1; tentatively, D is TRBD1 (5 bases). The CDR3 has 14 residues. The V gene's germline CDR1 is DFQATT and CDR2 SNEGSKA (reference sequence). V was cut by 3 bases and J by 1 base, with 12 bases left in between. Here the CDR3 DNA reads TGCAGTGCTAGTGAGGGTGGGGGGAACACTGAAGCTTTCTTT. Protein product: CSASEGGGNTEAFF.

The chain carries TRBV9 and TRBJ2-1, with a possible D match to TRBD2 (7 bases). CDR3 length: 16 residues. Trimming removed 6 bases at V and 4 bases at J, with 20 bases between. Germline CDR1 reads SGDLS; CDR2 reads YYNGEE. CDR3 loop: CASTVGGGGHYNEQFF. The CDR3 DNA follows: TGTGCCAGCACTGTGGGGGGCGGGGGCCATTACAATGAGCAGTTCTTC.

This sequence joins TRBV11-3 and TRBJ2-1, with a possible D match to TRBD2 (6 bases). The CDR3 is 15 amino acids. The germline V gene has CDR1 SGHNT and CDR2 YENEEA. The V end was cut by 5 bases, the J end by 3 bases, with 14 bases between. CDR3 DNA: TGTGCCAGCAGCCCGGGGGAAGGGAACTACAATGAGCAGTTCTTC. It specifies CASSPGEGNYNEQFF.

A word on this clonotype: The junction departs from germline at one end; a sequencing error may be responsible. The chain employs TRBV7-7 and TRBJ2-5, with D maybe TRBD1 (5 bases). CDR3 size: 13 residues. The germline CDR1 and CDR2 sequences are SSHAT and FNYEAQ (reference sequence). The CDR3: CASSFAVRGTQYF. CDR3 nucleotides: TGTGCTAGCAGCTTTGCAGTAAGGGGGACCCAGTACTTC. The whole variable domain, remainder taken from reference TRBV7-7 and TRBJ2-5, is GAGVSQSPRYKVTKRGQDVTLRCDPISSHATLYWYQQALGQGPEFLTYFNYEAQPDKSGLPSDRFSAERPEGSISTLTIQRTEQRDSAMYRCASSFAVRGTQYFGPGTRLLVL.

CDR3 protein: CASSPQGGLETQYF. Here the CDR3 DNA reads TGTGCCAGCAGCCCACAGGGGGGCCTTGAGACCCAGTACTTC. The V and J genes are TRBV12-3 or TRBV12-4 and TRBJ2-5; 8 bases line up with TRBD1. V was pared by 6 bases and J by 5 bases, with 8 bases of the junction left unmatched. The CDR3 runs to 14 residues.

This clonotype has just a few counts. The rearrangement links TRBV2 to TRBJ1-5, with D perhaps matching TRBD1 (6 bases). V was cut by 7 bases and J by 7 bases, with 14 bases left in between. Germline CDR1 and CDR2: SNHLY and FYNNEI. The CDR3 is made up of 13 amino acids. CDR3 bases: TGTGCCAGCATCCCCGACAGGCGGCAGCCCCAGCATTTT. Its translation is CASIPDRRQPQHF.

The rearrangement joins TRBV9 to TRBJ2-4; D tentatively reads TRBD1 or TRBD2 (5 bases each). Per germline, CDR1 SGDLS and CDR2 YYNGEE. Trimming cost V 4 bases and J 0 bases, with 20 bases left between them. The CDR3 runs 18 residues. The DNA for the CDR3 is TGTGCCAGCAGCAAAACTTCCCGGGGCCTATCAGCCAAAAACATTCAGTACTTC. It specifies CASSKTSRGLSAKNIQYF. Drawing the rest from reference TRBV9 and TRBJ2-4, the complete variable domain is DSGVTQTPKHLITATGQRVTLRCSPRSGDLSVYWYQQSLDQGLQFLIQYYNGEERAKGNILERFSAQQFPDLHSELNLSSLELGDSALYFCASSKTSRGLSAKNIQYFGAGTRLSVL.

This clonotype was picked up a small number of times. The CDR3: CSAVTGSRGSLHF. CDR3 coding DNA: TGCAGTGCTGTCACAGGTTCAAGGGGTTCCCTCCACTTT. The chain links TRBV20-1 to TRBJ1-6, with a possible D match to TRBD1 (5 bases). This CDR3 has 13 amino acids. Per germline, CDR1 DFQATT and CDR2 SNEGSKA (reference sequence). V lost 5 bases to trimming and J lost 14 bases, with 19 bases between them.

The chain uses TRBV29-1 and TRBJ2-1, with 9 bases that match TRBD2. Germline lookup yields CDR1 SQVTM and CDR2 ANQGSEA. The CDR3 loop spans 14 amino acids. V lost 1 base and J lost 7; bases outside the gene matches: 5. CDR3 amino acids: CSVEGLREGNEQFF. The CDR3 region has the DNA TGCAGCGTTGAAGGGCTGCGGGAGGGGAATGAGCAGTTCTTC.

The CDR3: CSALAGVNQPQHF. CDR3 sequence (DNA): TGCAGTGCTTTGGCCGGGGTCAATCAGCCCCAGCATTTT. This chain joins TRBV20-1 and TRBJ1-5, with no clear D. Germline V CDR1 and CDR2: DFQATT, SNEGSKA (reference sequence). V was trimmed by 5 bases and J by 3 bases, leaving 11 bases between them. The CDR3 covers 13 residues.

J is TRBJ2-2 and V is TRBV3-1; 8 positions agree with TRBD2. CDR3 length equals 15 residues. Germline V lookup: CDR1 LGHDT, CDR2 YNNKEL (reference sequence). The ends lost 6 bases at V and 6 bases at J; junction bases unmatched: 9. CDR3 DNA sequence: TGTGCCAGCAGTTTTCAGCGGGGGCGGGCCGGGGAGCTGTTTTTT. It yields the protein CASSFQRGRAGELFF. Complete variable domain (other parts from reference TRBV3-1 and TRBJ2-2): DTAVSQTPKYLVTQMGNDKSIKCEQNLGHDTMYWYKQDSKKFLKIMFSYNNKELIINETVPNRFSPKSPDKAHLNLHINSLELGDSAVYFCASSFQRGRAGELFFGEGSRLTVL.

J is TRBJ2-6 and V is TRBV9, with unresolved D. Germline CDR1 reads SGDLS; CDR2 reads YYNGEE. The CDR3 covers 18 residues. Trimming cost V 0 bases and J 0 bases, with 13 bases left between them. This CDR3 reads CASSVVGGYGSGANVLTF. CDR3 DNA sequence: TGTGCCAGCAGCGTAGTGGGCGGTTATGGCTCTGGGGCCAACGTCCTGACTTTC. Complete variable domain (other parts from reference TRBV9 and TRBJ2-6): DSGVTQTPKHLITATGQRVTLRCSPRSGDLSVYWYQQSLDQGLQFLIQYYNGEERAKGNILERFSAQQFPDLHSELNLSSLELGDSALYFCASSVVGGYGSGANVLTFGAGSRLTVL.

This clonotype was counted many times. The genes are TRBV7-2 and TRBJ2-1; weak D call: TRBD1 (5 bases). The CDR3 loop spans 14 amino acids. Trimming took off 3 bases at V and 9 bases at J, with 15 bases between the two ends. Germline V gene data show CDR1 as SGHTA and CDR2 as FQGNSA. CDR3 in DNA: TGTGCCAGCAGCTTCAGGGTTTCGGGTCCTGAGCAGTTCTTC. Amino acid sequence: CASSFRVSGPEQFF. The full variable domain, with the rest looked up from reference TRBV7-2 and TRBJ2-1, is GAGVSQSPSNKVTEKGKDVELRCDPISGHTALYWYRQSLGQGLEFLIYFQGNSAPDKSGLPSDRFSAERTGGSVSTLTIQRTQQEDSAVYLCASSFRVSGPEQFFGPGTRLTVL.

This clonotype was found many times. The chain links TRBV27 to TRBJ1-1; weak D call: TRBD1 (5 bases). V was pared by 3 bases and J by 4 bases, with 12 bases between. CDR3 length: 14 amino acids. Germline V gives CDR1 MNHEY, CDR2 SMNVEV (reference sequence). This CDR3 reads CASSFQRGGTEAFF. CDR3 bases: TGTGCCAGCAGTTTTCAAAGGGGAGGCACTGAAGCTTTCTTT.

This clonotype was detected many times. The J gene is TRBJ2-2, the V gene TRBV28; D is uncertain. The CDR3 loop spans 13 amino acids. The V gene's germline CDR1 is MDHEN and CDR2 SYDVKM. The V end was cut by 6 bases, the J end by 3 bases, with 8 bases between. The CDR3 loop is CASSPADTGELFF. CDR3 coding DNA: TGTGCCAGCAGCCCGGCGGACACCGGGGAGCTGTTTTTT.

In its sample, this clonotype was seen many times. V is TRBV14 and J is TRBJ2-7, with TRBD1 as a possible D gene (6 bases). V lost 0 bases to trimming and J lost 4 bases, with 13 bases between them. The CDR3 has 15 residues. Germline V lookup: CDR1 SGHDN, CDR2 FVKESK. This CDR3 is CASSQDFDRRYEQYF. The CDR3 DNA is TGTGCCAGCAGCCAAGACTTCGACAGGAGATACGAGCAGTACTTC.

The chain uses TRBV4-1 and TRBJ1-6, with 7 positions matching TRBD1. Germline V CDR1 and CDR2: MGHRA, YSYEKL. J gave up 7 bases and V 3 bases, and 9 bases lay outside the gene matches. The CDR3 covers 16 residues. CDR3 sequence: CASSQGPTGRNSPLHF. Written as DNA, the CDR3 is TGCGCCAGCAGCCAGGGTCCGACAGGGAGGAATTCACCCCTCCACTTT.

V usage is TRBV6-1 and J usage is TRBJ1-2; TRBD1 matches at 7 bases. Germline-derived CDR1 and CDR2 are MNHNS and SASEGT. V lost 6 bases, J lost 6 bases, and 13 bases stayed unmatched. This CDR3 spans 15 amino acids. CDR3 in DNA: TGTGCCAGCAGGGAGTCTGACAGGGAGGCGGATGGCTACACCTTC. This gives the protein CASRESDREADGYTF.

The chain couples TRBV18 to TRBJ2-3, with D uncertain. The CDR3 sequence is 12 residues long. CDR1 and CDR2 from the germline V gene are KGHSH and LQKENI. Between the trimmed V and J ends, which lost 4 bases and 4 bases, there was a span of 6 bases. The CDR3 DNA is TGTGCCAGCTCACTAAAGCCAGATACGCAGTATTTT. Amino acid sequence: CASSLKPDTQYF.

This chain links TRBV11-2 with TRBJ2-3, with D uncertain. This CDR3 spans 16 amino acids. Germline CDR1 is SGHAT and CDR2 is FQNNGV. V was pared by 5 bases and J by 3 bases, with 18 bases between. CDR3: CASSQRAEPTTDTQYF. The CDR3 bases are TGTGCCAGCAGCCAACGGGCCGAGCCGACGACAGATACGCAGTATTTT.

This chain links TRBV7-3 with TRBJ2-3, with a weak D call TRBD1 (6 bases). Trimming removed 4 bases from V and 14 bases from J, with 25 bases in between. The CDR3 totals 15 residues. Germline CDR1 reads SGHTA; CDR2 reads FQGTGA. The CDR3 reads CASSSHAPPGHAPYF. In DNA form, the CDR3 reads TGTGCCAGCAGCTCTCACGCCCCACCGGGACACGCGCCGTATTTT.

CDR3: CASSEDPAGGRVQYF. CDR3 in DNA: TGTGCCAGCAGTGAAGACCCAGCGGGGGGGCGCGTGCAGTACTTC. V gene TRBV2 combines with J gene TRBJ2-7, with 10 bases matching TRBD2. J lost 9 bases, V lost 1 base, and 9 bases had no gene match. The CDR3 has 15 residues. Germline V gene lookup returns CDR1 SNHLY and CDR2 FYNNEI.

This clonotype was counted between two and nine times. The chain joins TRBV4-1 to TRBJ1-3; D remains ambiguous. CDR1 is MGHRA, CDR2 YSYEKL, per germline. The CDR3 runs 11 residues. V lost 4 bases and J lost 7, with 5 bases in between. CDR3 nucleotide sequence: TGCGCCAGCAGCCTCGCTAACACCATATATTTT. Residues: CASSLANTIYF.

The table lists this clonotype with a few counts. The chain uses TRBV7-6 and TRBJ1-1, with D tentatively TRBD1 (5 bases). Per the germline V gene, CDR1 is SGHVS and CDR2 is FNYEAQ. CDR3 length: 18 residues. V was cut by 4 bases and J by 0 bases, with 21 bases left in between. CDR3 DNA sequence: TGTGCCAGCAGCTCGGGTACAGCGCCCGGGGGGTTGAACACTGAAGCTTTCTTT. Translating it yields CASSSGTAPGGLNTEAFF.

In this sample, this clonotype turned up a few times. This chain joins TRBV18 and TRBJ2-3; TRBD2 agrees at 7 bases. The germline V gene encodes CDR1 KGHSH and CDR2 LQKENI. This CDR3 has 15 amino acids. V was clipped by 3 bases and J by 5 bases; unmatched bases: 8. CDR3 loop: CASSPAGDSVDTQYF. In DNA, the CDR3 is TGTGCCAGCTCACCCGCGGGGGATTCGGTAGATACGCAGTATTTT.

This clonotype was counted a few times. The chain employs TRBV5-1 and TRBJ2-5; D tentatively reads TRBD1 or TRBD2 (5 bases each). V shed 4 bases and J shed 3 bases, with 10 bases lying between them. CDR1 is SGHRS and CDR2 is YFSETQ in the germline V gene. This CDR3 has 13 residues. As DNA, the CDR3 is TGCGCCAGCAGCAACGAGGGGAAAGAGACCCAGTACTTC. Translating it yields CASSNEGKETQYF.

There are many counts of this clonotype. The V call is TRBV29-1, the J call TRBJ2-3; D not resolved. The germline V gene has CDR1 SQVTM and CDR2 ANQGSEA. This CDR3 is 12 amino acids long. V was shortened by 3 bases and J by 4 bases, with 8 bases between the two germline ends. CDR3 sequence: CSVDVAADTQYF. CDR3 coding DNA: TGCAGCGTTGACGTAGCTGCAGATACGCAGTATTTT.